These T cell receptor beta chains were read from a single sample in a study of blood T cell repertoires in COVID-19. Profiled with immunoSEQ multiplex PCR; TCRdb holds only in-frame clones, not every one. The table lists over 250,000 clones, around 90% of them singletons. Sequenced material: PBMCs or T cells enriched from blood (not recorded which). These receptor sequences come from a woman aged 55-70 years in a cohort exposed to, infected with or recovered from COVID-19 (not recorded which). Each CDR3 is given with its conserved first and last residue. Each record gives: J gene, clone size, D gene, V gene, CDR3 DNA, CDR3 protein. A D gene is named only where the DNA matches it firmly. Only some rows state a clone size, as once, few, many or a class for expanded clones.

J: TRBJ2-3; size: -; D: TRBD1; V: TRBV19; DNA: TGTGCCAGTGCGGGACAGGTCCCCCTGGATACGCAGTATTTT; CDR3: CASAGQVPLDTQYF
J: TRBJ1-5; size: once; D: -; V: TRBV5-8; DNA: TGTGCCAGCAGCTACTTAGGACTGACCACCCAGCCCCAGCATTTT; CDR3: CASSYLGLTTQPQHF
J: TRBJ2-4; size: -; D: TRBD2; V: TRBV4-3; DNA: TGCGCCAGCAGCCAAGAAGCGGGGAGGGTAGACATTCAGTACTTC; CDR3: CASSQEAGRVDIQYF
J: TRBJ2-3; size: few; D: -; V: TRBV19; DNA: TGTGCCAGTAGTTGGGGCCGTGGGGTCACAGATACGCAGTATTTT; CDR3: CASSWGRGVTDTQYF
J: TRBJ1-1; size: -; D: -; V: TRBV10-3; DNA: TGTGCCACTACGCCCACAGGGCAGAACACTGAAGCTTTCTTT; CDR3: CATTPTGQNTEAFF
J: TRBJ1-4; size: -; D: -; V: TRBV19; DNA: TGTGCCAGTAAGGGGGGACTATCAACTAATGAAAAACTGTTTTTT; CDR3: CASKGGLSTNEKLFF
J: TRBJ1-2; size: -; D: TRBD1; V: TRBV28; DNA: TGTGCCAGCAGGACACCGTCAGGGGGAAGGGGCTACACCTTC; CDR3: CASRTPSGGRGYTF
J: TRBJ1-1; size: -; D: -; V: TRBV6-5; DNA: TGTGCCAGCATAACGACAGGCACATTGAACACTGAAGCTTTCTTT; CDR3: CASITTGTLNTEAFF
J: TRBJ2-7; size: -; D: -; V: TRBV5-6; DNA: TGTGCCAGCAGCTCGTCCTACGAGCAGTACTTC; CDR3: CASSSSYEQYF
J: TRBJ2-7; size: once; D: TRBD1; V: TRBV7-9; DNA: TGTGCCAGCAGCTTCCCGGGACAGGGTTTCGAGCAGTACTTC; CDR3: CASSFPGQGFEQYF
J: TRBJ1-1; size: -; D: -; V: TRBV19; DNA: TGTGCCAGTAGTATTAGGACGTTGCAGGGAAAGGCTGAAGCTTTCTTT; CDR3: CASSIRTLQGKAEAFF
J: TRBJ2-7; size: -; D: -; V: TRBV4-2; DNA: TGTGCCAGCAGCCAGGGTTTGGAGTCGAGCTCCTACGAGCAGTACTTC; CDR3: CASSQGLESSSYEQYF
J: TRBJ2-6; size: -; D: -; V: TRBV9; DNA: TGTGCCAGCAGCGTAGCTCTTCCAGGTCCAGGCTCTGGGGCCAACGTCCTGACTTTC; CDR3: CASSVALPGPGSGANVLTF
J: TRBJ1-4; size: -; D: TRBD1; V: TRBV5-1; DNA: TGCGCCAGCAGCTTGGAACAGGGGCGACCTAATGAAAAACTGTTTTTT; CDR3: CASSLEQGRPNEKLFF
J: TRBJ1-4; size: many; D: TRBD1; V: TRBV19; DNA: TGTGCCAGTAGTATTGTATTCGGGACAGATAATGAAAAACTGTTTTTT; CDR3: CASSIVFGTDNEKLFF
J: TRBJ2-1; size: -; D: TRBD2; V: TRBV3-1/TRBV3-2; DNA: TGTGCCAGCAGCCAAGAGAGACTAGCGGGAGGACCCTCCTACAATGAGCAGTTCTTC; CDR3: CASSQERLAGGPSYNEQFF
J: TRBJ2-7; size: once; D: TRBD1; V: TRBV7-9; DNA: TGTGCCAGCAGCTTAGCAGGACAGGTCTCCTACGAGCAGTACTTC; CDR3: CASSLAGQVSYEQYF
J: TRBJ1-5; size: -; D: TRBD1; V: TRBV6-7; DNA: TGTGCCAGCCGCCTACCCGGGACAGGGCATAGCAATCAGCCCCAGCATTTT; CDR3: CASRLPGTGHSNQPQHF
J: TRBJ1-4; size: -; D: TRBD1; V: TRBV30; DNA: TGTGCCTGGAGTGCCAGGGGGCTTAAAAATGAAAAACTGTTTTTT; CDR3: CAWSARGLKNEKLFF
J: TRBJ2-3; size: few; D: TRBD1; V: TRBV10-3; DNA: TGTGCCATCAGTAAGGGACAGGGTCAAACAGATACGCAGTATTTT; CDR3: CAISKGQGQTDTQYF
J: TRBJ1-4; size: -; D: -; V: TRBV2; DNA: TGTGCCAGCAGTACCAGGGCCACGACGGAAAAACTGTTTTTT; CDR3: CASSTRATTEKLFF
J: TRBJ1-1; size: -; D: -; V: TRBV6-5; DNA: TGTGCCAGCAGTCCGAACGGACAGCTCCCGTCGGAGATTTCTTTT; CDR3: CASSPNGQLPSEISF
J: TRBJ2-7; size: -; D: -; V: TRBV4-1; DNA: TGCGCCAGCAGCTCTGCCAAGTCAGGCTACGAGCAGTACTTC; CDR3: CASSSAKSGYEQYF
J: TRBJ2-2; size: -; D: -; V: TRBV6-6; DNA: TGTGCCAGCAGTTGGGGCGGTAGCAACACCGGGGAGCTGTTTTTT; CDR3: CASSWGGSNTGELFF
J: TRBJ1-1; size: -; D: TRBD1; V: TRBV7-9; DNA: TGTGCCAGCAGCTACACAGGGGGCGGTTCTGAAGCTTTCTTT; CDR3: CASSYTGGGSEAFF
J: TRBJ1-6; size: once; D: -; V: TRBV6-5; DNA: TGTGCCAGCAGTTACGAGGCGAATTCACCCCTCCACTTT; CDR3: CASSYEANSPLHF
J: TRBJ1-3; size: -; D: -; V: TRBV6-1; DNA: TGTGCCAGCAGTGAATCGGAAGGAGACACCATATATTTT; CDR3: CASSESEGDTIYF
J: TRBJ1-4; size: -; D: -; V: TRBV28; DNA: TGTGCCAGCAGTTCTTTACAGGGTATCGGAAAACTGTTTTTT; CDR3: CASSSLQGIGKLFF
J: TRBJ1-2; size: many; D: TRBD1; V: TRBV28; DNA: TGTGCCAGCCGGGACAGTGCTAACTATGGCTACACCTTC; CDR3: CASRDSANYGYTF
J: TRBJ2-7; size: once; D: -; V: TRBV5-1; DNA: TGCGCCAGCTGCTTGGGGCAGGCCCTCTCCTACGAGCAGTACTTC; CDR3: CASCLGQALSYEQYF
J: TRBJ2-2; size: -; D: TRBD2; V: TRBV7-9; DNA: TGTGCCAGCAGCTCGGGGAGCGGGAGATCCGGGGAGCTGTTTTTT; CDR3: CASSSGSGRSGELFF
J: TRBJ1-4; size: -; D: -; V: TRBV30; DNA: TGTGCCTGGAGTGTCCCGGGATCTGGGCGTGAAAAACTGTTTTTT; CDR3: CAWSVPGSGREKLFF
J: TRBJ2-1; size: -; D: -; V: TRBV2; DNA: TGTGCCAGCGAGGCGGGGTCCTACAATGAGCAGTTCTTC; CDR3: CASEAGSYNEQFF
J: TRBJ2-7; size: -; D: TRBD2; V: TRBV27; DNA: TGTGCCAGCAGTTTATACAGCGGGAGTCGCGACGAGCAGTACTTC; CDR3: CASSLYSGSRDEQYF
J: TRBJ2-7; size: -; D: -; V: TRBV7-2; DNA: TGTGCCAGCAGTCGTACAGGGTATTACGAGCAGTACTTC; CDR3: CASSRTGYYEQYF
J: TRBJ1-6; size: -; D: TRBD1; V: TRBV9; DNA: TGTGCCAGCAGCTCTTCTCGGGACAGTAGCTCCTATAATTCACCCCTCCACTTT; CDR3: CASSSSRDSSSYNSPLHF
J: TRBJ2-4; size: -; D: -; V: TRBV5-8; DNA: TGTGCCAGCAGCGCCATGACTGCGATAAACATTCAGTACTTC; CDR3: CASSAMTAINIQYF
J: TRBJ2-1; size: -; D: TRBD2; V: TRBV19; DNA: TGTGCCAGTAGACCGCCCGGGACTAGCGGGTACGGCTCCCTCTACAATGAGCAGTTCTTC; CDR3: CASRPPGTSGYGSLYNEQFF